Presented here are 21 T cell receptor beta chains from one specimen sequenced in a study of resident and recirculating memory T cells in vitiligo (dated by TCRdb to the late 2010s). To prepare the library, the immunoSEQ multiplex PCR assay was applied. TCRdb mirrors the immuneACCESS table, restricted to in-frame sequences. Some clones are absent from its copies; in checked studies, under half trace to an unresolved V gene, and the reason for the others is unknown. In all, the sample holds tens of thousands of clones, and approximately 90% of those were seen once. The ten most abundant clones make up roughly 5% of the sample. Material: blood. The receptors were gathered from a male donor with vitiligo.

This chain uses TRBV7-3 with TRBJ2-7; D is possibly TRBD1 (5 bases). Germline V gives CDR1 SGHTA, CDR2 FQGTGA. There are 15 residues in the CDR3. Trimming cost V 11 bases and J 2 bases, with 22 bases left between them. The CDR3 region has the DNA TGTGCCGGCCAAAGGGGCAGATCAATCCCCTACGAGCAGTACTTC. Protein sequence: CAGQRGRSIPYEQYF.

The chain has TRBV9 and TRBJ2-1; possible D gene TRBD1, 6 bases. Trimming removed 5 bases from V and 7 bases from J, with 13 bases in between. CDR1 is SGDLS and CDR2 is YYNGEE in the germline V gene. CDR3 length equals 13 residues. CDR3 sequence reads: CASREPQGNEQFF. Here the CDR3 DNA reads TGTGCCAGCAGAGAACCCCAGGGGAATGAGCAGTTCTTC.

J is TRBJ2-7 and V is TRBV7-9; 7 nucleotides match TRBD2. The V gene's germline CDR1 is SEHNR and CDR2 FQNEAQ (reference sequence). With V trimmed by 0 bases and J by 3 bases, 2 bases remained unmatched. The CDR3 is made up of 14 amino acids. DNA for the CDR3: TGTGCCAGCAGCTTAGCCCGGGGGGACTACGAGCAGTACTTC. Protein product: CASSLARGDYEQYF.

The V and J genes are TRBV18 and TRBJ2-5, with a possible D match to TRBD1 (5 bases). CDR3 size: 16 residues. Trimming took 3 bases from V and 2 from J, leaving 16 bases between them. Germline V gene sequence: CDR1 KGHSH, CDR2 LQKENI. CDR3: CASSPSLPRQQETQYF. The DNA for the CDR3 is TGTGCCAGCTCACCCTCTCTGCCCAGACAGCAAGAGACCCAGTACTTC.

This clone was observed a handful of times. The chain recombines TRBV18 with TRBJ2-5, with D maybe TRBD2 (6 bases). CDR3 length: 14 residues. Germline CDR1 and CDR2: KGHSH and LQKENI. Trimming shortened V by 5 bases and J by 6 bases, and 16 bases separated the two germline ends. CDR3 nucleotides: TGTGCCAGCTCAGTACTTAGCGGTACGAAGACCCAGTACTTC. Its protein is CASSVLSGTKTQYF.

Here the CDR3 reads CASSSRSGGADTQYF. The CDR3 region has the DNA TGTGCCAGCAGCTCCAGGTCAGGGGGCGCAGATACGCAGTATTTT. The chain carries TRBV7-3 and TRBJ2-3; 8 bases match TRBD1. Trimming removed 4 bases from V and 4 bases from J; junction bases left unmatched: 7. Germline assignment: CDR1 SGHTA and CDR2 FQGTGA. The CDR3 length is 15 residues.

The CDR3 coding sequence is TGTGCCAGTAGTCGGGAAGGACTAGCGGAGAAAGAGACCCAGTACTTC. Its protein is CASSREGLAEKETQYF. V usage is TRBV19 and J usage is TRBJ2-5, with 10 bases lining up with TRBD2. This CDR3 has 16 amino acids. Germline trimming cut 5 bases from V and 3 bases from J; bases unmatched to any gene: 9. The V gene's germline CDR1 is LNHDA and CDR2 SQIVND (reference sequence).

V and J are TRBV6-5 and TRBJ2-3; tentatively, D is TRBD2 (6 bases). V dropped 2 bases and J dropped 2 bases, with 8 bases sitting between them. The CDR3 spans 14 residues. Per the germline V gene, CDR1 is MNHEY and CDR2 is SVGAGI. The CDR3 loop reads CASSYGLHTDTQYF. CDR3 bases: TGTGCCAGCAGTTACGGACTACACACAGATACGCAGTATTTT.

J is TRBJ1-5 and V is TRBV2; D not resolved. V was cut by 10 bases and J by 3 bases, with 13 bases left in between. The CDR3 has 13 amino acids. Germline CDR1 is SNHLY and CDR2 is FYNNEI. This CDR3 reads CAIGRELNQPQHF. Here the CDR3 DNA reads TGTGCCATCGGCCGGGAGCTCAATCAGCCCCAGCATTTT.

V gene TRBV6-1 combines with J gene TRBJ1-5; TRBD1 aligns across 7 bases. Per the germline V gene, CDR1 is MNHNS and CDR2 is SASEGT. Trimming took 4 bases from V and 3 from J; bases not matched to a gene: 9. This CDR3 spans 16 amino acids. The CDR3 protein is CASSVDRVRSNQPQHF. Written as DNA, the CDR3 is TGTGCCAGCAGTGTAGACAGGGTGCGGTCCAATCAGCCCCAGCATTTT.

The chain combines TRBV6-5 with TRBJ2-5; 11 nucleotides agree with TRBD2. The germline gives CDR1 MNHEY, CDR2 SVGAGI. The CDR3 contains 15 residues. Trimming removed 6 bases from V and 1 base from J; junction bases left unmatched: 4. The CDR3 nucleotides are TGTGCCAGCAGACTAGCGGGAGCGTCCCAAGAGACCCAGTACTTC. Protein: CASRLAGASQETQYF.

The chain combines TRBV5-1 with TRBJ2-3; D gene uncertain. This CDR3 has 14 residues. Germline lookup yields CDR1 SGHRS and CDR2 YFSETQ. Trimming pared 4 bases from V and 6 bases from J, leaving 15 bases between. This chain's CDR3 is CASSVDSRGDTQYF. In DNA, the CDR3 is TGCGCCAGCAGCGTGGATAGTAGAGGCGATACGCAGTATTTT.

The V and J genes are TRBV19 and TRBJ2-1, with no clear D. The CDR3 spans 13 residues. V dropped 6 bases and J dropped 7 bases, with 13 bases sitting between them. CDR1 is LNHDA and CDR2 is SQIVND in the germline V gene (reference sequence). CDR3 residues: CASRNLPGNEQFF. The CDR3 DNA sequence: TGTGCCAGTAGGAACCTCCCGGGTAATGAGCAGTTCTTC.

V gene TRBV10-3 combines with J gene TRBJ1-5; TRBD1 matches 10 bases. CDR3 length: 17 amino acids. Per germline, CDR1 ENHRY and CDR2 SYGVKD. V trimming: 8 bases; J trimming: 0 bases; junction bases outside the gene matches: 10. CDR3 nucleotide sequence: TGTGCCATCGGGCGACAGGGGGCCTCTGATAGCAATCAGCCCCAGCATTTT. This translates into CAIGRQGASDSNQPQHF.

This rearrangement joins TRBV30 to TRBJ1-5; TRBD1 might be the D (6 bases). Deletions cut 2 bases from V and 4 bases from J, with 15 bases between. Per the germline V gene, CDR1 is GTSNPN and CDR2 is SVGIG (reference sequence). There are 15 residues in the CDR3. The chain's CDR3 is CAWSPQGFQNQPQHF. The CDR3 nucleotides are TGTGCCTGGAGTCCACAGGGTTTCCAAAATCAGCCCCAGCATTTT.

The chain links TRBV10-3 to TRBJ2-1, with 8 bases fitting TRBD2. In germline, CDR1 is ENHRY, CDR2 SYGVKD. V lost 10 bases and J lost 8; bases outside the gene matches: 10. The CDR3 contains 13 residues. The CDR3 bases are TGTGCCACCTTCGCGGGAGGAGCCGATGAGCAGTTCTTC. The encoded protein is CATFAGGADEQFF.

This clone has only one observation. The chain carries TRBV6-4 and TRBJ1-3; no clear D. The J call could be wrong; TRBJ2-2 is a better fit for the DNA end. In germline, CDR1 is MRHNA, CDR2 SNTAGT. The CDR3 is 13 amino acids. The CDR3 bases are TGTGCCAGCAGTGACAGGGACACCGGGGAGCTGTTTTTT. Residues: CASSDRDTGELFF.

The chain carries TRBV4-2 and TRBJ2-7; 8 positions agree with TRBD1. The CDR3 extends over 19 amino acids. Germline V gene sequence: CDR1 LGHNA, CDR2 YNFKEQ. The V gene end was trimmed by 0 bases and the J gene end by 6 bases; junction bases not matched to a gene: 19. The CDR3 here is CASSQEITAARWTGFEQYF. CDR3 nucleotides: TGTGCCAGCAGCCAAGAGATAACGGCCGCGCGCTGGACAGGGTTCGAGCAGTACTTC.

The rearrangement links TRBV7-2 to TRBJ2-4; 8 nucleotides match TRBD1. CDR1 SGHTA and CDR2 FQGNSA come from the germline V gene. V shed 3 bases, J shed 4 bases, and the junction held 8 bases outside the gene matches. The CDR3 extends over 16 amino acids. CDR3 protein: CASSFYTRQGKNIQYF. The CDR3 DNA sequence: TGTGCCAGCAGCTTTTATACGAGACAGGGGAAAAACATTCAGTACTTC.

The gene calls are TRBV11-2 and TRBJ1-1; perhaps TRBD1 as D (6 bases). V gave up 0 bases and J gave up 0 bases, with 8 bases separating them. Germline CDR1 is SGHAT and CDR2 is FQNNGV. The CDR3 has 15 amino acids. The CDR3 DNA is TGTGCCAGCAGCTTAGAAGGGGGACTGAACACTGAAGCTTTCTTT. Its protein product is CASSLEGGLNTEAFF.

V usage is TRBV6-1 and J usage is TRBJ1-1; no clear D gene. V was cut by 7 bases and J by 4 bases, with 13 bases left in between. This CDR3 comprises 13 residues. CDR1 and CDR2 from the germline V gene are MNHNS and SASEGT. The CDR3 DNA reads TGTGCCAGCACTACGGGAGAGGGCACTGAAGCTTTCTTT. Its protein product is CASTTGEGTEAFF.